Shown below are 5 T cell receptor beta chains from a single sample sequenced in a study of regulatory T cells in long-lasting Graves disease. HTBI primers from iRepertoire and Arm-PCR of CDR3 regions yielded the TCR beta libraries. TCRdb re-called the multiplex PCR reads with MiXCR, one entry per CDR3 protein. Of approximately 490,000 distinct CDR3 sequences listed, roughly 17% are singletons. The time point: newly diagnosed GD, antithyroid drugs for less than 3 months. PBMC-extracted RNA yielded the TCR library. This sample was shared with a second study, whose subject was T cells in Graves' hyperthyroidism and ophthalmopathy.

The sample was peripheral blood mononuclear cells (PBMCs), taken at new diagnosis, from a patient treated with antithyroid drugs. All receptors derive from a man in his forties with Graves disease.

This clonotype was detected a few times. The chain carries TRBV7-9 and TRBJ2-2; tentatively, D is TRBD1 (6 bases). The germline V and J ends were trimmed by 5 bases and 2 bases, with 12 bases remaining between them. CDR1 and CDR2 (germline): SEHNR, FQNEAQ (reference sequence). This CDR3 is built from 15 residues. Here the CDR3 reads CASSTKTGNTGELFF. The CDR3 nucleotides read TGTGCCAGCAGCACCAAGACAGGAAACACCGGGGAGCTGTTTTTT.

Ten or more counts support this clonotype. J is TRBJ2-1 and V is TRBV15, with TRBD2 matching 11 bases. This CDR3 is built from 17 residues. V lost 0 bases, J lost 6 bases, and 7 bases stayed unmatched. In germline, CDR1 is LNHNV, CDR2 YYDKDF (reference sequence). The CDR3 loop reads CATSRDLPSGRLNEQFF. CDR3 DNA sequence: TGTGCCACCAGCAGAGATCTCCCTAGCGGGAGGCTCAATGAGCAGTTCTTC.

This clonotype was detected many times. The V and J genes are TRBV10-1 and TRBJ2-1; 9 bases agree with TRBD2. The CDR3 sequence is 16 residues long. Germline assignment: CDR1 WNHNN and CDR2 SYGVQD (reference sequence). Trimming removed 3 bases from V and 7 bases from J; junction bases left unmatched: 10. The CDR3 loop reads CASSDGSGSRENEQFF. Here the CDR3 DNA reads TGCGCCAGCAGTGATGGTAGCGGGAGCCGGGAGAATGAGCAGTTCTTC.

This clonotype was counted ten times or more. The CDR3, as DNA: TGTGCCAGCAGGACTCAGGAGAACACTGAAGCTTTCTTT. Protein product: CASRTQENTEAFF. The chain recombines TRBV11-3 with TRBJ1-1; D not resolved. CDR1 is SGHNT and CDR2 is YENEEA in the germline V gene. The CDR3 contains 13 residues. The ends were cut back, 6 bases at V and 1 base at J, with 9 bases in the middle. The entire variable domain, with the rest obtained from reference TRBV11-3 and TRBJ1-1, is as follows: EAGVVQSPRYKIIEKKQPVAFWCNPISGHNTLYWYLQNLGQGPELLIRYENEEAVDDSQLPKDRFSAERLKGVDSTLKIQPAELGDSAVYLCASRTQENTEAFFGQGTRLTVV.

Concerning this clonotype: The conserved final phenylalanine or tryptophan is absent from the CDR3, which likely points to a read error. The J gene is TRBJ2-7, the V gene TRBV6-1; 10 bases agree with TRBD1. Germline lookup yields CDR1 MNHNS and CDR2 SASEGT. There are 15 residues in the CDR3. J was trimmed by 5 bases and V by 8 bases; bases with no gene match: 12. This CDR3 is CASGNPGQGTNEQYL. The CDR3 nucleotides read TGTGCCAGCGGGAACCCGGGACAGGGGACCAACGAGCAGTACCTC.